The 8 T cell receptor beta chains reported below all come from one sample, sequenced in a study of shared clonotypes between healthy human individuals. CD45RO-negative CD8 cells positively selected for CCR7 made up the naive population, which excluded terminally differentiated effector memory CD45RA+ cells. TCRdb's copy holds only in-frame clones and misses some; the assay was immunoSEQ multiplex PCR. The table lists 600,000 or so clones, more than 95% of them singletons. Sequenced input: naive CD8+ T cells sorted from blood. The origin of the receptors is a man younger than 40 in good health.

The genes are TRBV5-1 and TRBJ2-7; a weak D match, TRBD2 (5 bases). The CDR3 totals 15 residues. The germline CDR1 and CDR2 sequences are SGHRS and YFSETQ. Trimming removed 4 bases from V and 3 bases from J, with 17 bases in between. CDR3 coding DNA: TGCGCCAGCAGCCTAACAGAGCGGATCGGCTACGAGCAGTACTTC. This sequence encodes CASSLTERIGYEQYF.

The chain has TRBV19 and TRBJ2-7; weak D call: TRBD1 (6 bases). CDR1 and CDR2 (germline): LNHDA, SQIVND (reference sequence). CDR3 length: 15 amino acids. The V end was cut by 6 bases, the J end by 2 bases, with 17 bases between. The CDR3 DNA is TGTGCCAGTAGCCCCTTCGACAGGAACCCCTACGAGCAGTACTTC. Translation gives CASSPFDRNPYEQYF.

V is TRBV6-5 and J is TRBJ2-1; tentatively, D is TRBD2 (5 bases). V lost 0 bases to trimming and J lost 3 bases, with 12 bases between them. Germline assignment: CDR1 MNHEY and CDR2 SVGAGI. The CDR3 sequence is 16 residues long. In DNA, the CDR3 is TGTGCCAGCAGTTACTCGAAACTAGGGAACTACAATGAGCAGTTCTTC. Its protein product is CASSYSKLGNYNEQFF.

The J gene is TRBJ2-7, the V gene TRBV2, with 12 bases lining up with TRBD2. CDR1 is SNHLY and CDR2 is FYNNEI in the germline V gene. The CDR3 contains 13 residues. J gave up 4 bases and V 7 bases, and 2 bases lay outside the gene matches. CDR3 nucleotide sequence: TGTGCCAGCAAAACTAGCGGGAGGTACGAGCAGTACTTC. Encoded protein: CASKTSGRYEQYF.

The gene calls are TRBV7-9 and TRBJ2-7; a weak D match, TRBD1 (6 bases). V dropped 3 bases and J dropped 1 base, with 10 bases sitting between them. This CDR3 region has 14 residues. Per the germline V gene, CDR1 is SEHNR and CDR2 is FQNEAQ (reference sequence). The CDR3 loop is CASSFWTVSYEQYF. DNA of the CDR3: TGTGCCAGCAGCTTCTGGACAGTTTCCTACGAGCAGTACTTC.

The rearrangement links TRBV28 to TRBJ2-1; 9 positions agree with TRBD1. Germline V gene lookup returns CDR1 MDHEN and CDR2 SYDVKM. Unmatched junction bases numbered 8, after V lost 7 bases and J lost 4 bases. The length of the CDR3 is 15 residues. CDR3 protein: CASTVTGGGYNEQFF. CDR3 bases: TGTGCCAGCACCGTAACAGGGGGCGGATACAATGAGCAGTTCTTC.

The gene calls are TRBV5-4 and TRBJ2-3, with D perhaps matching TRBD2 (6 bases). Looked up from germline, CDR1 is SGHNT and CDR2 is YYREEE (reference sequence). The CDR3 runs 14 residues. Trimming took 3 bases from V and 0 from J, leaving 8 bases between them. CDR3: CASSSGESTDTQYF. Written as DNA, the CDR3 is TGTGCCAGCAGCTCGGGAGAAAGCACAGATACGCAGTATTTT. Complete variable domain (other parts from reference TRBV5-4 and TRBJ2-3): ETGVTQSPTHLIKTRGQQVTLRCSSQSGHNTVSWYQQALGQGPQFIFQYYREEENGRGNFPPRFSGLQFPNYSSELNVNALELDDSALYLCASSSGESTDTQYFGPGTRLTVL.

The chain couples TRBV18 to TRBJ2-2, with D possibly matching TRBD2 (5 bases). The V end lost 1 base, the J end lost 1 base, and 7 bases lay between the germline ends. Germline CDR1 is KGHSH and CDR2 is LQKENI. This CDR3 has 15 amino acids. This CDR3 is CASSPQDWNTGELFF. The CDR3 DNA is TGTGCCAGCTCACCACAGGACTGGAACACCGGGGAGCTGTTTTTT.